This T cell receptor (beta chain) was captured by sequencing in a study of spatial heterogeneity in lung cancer. General study results and limits: Counts that tracked tumor mutation counts were those of expanded intratumoral alpha and beta TCRs.

Each TCR cDNA molecule carried a unique molecular identifier. A single record per CDR3 protein comes from TCRdb applying MiXCR to the 5' RACE reads. The table has several thousand distinct CDR3 sequences, 9.5% to 15% seen once. For this clonotype: Its specificity is unknown.

Time point specified: sample taken at primary tumor resection. Germline loops: CDR1 LGHNA, CDR2 YNFKEQ. The CDR3 is made up of 13 amino acids. The V and J ends lost 0 bases and 5 bases respectively, with 7 bases between them. Sample: lung tumor tissue, taken at surgery. The rearrangement links TRBV4-2 to TRBJ2-5; D gene ambiguous. The clonotype originates from a male donor with early-stage non-small cell lung cancer. The CDR3 here is CASSQDTEETQYF. CDR3 DNA: TGTGCCAGCAGCCAAGATACGGAGGAGACCCAGTACTTC.